Below, 32 T cell receptor beta chains from the same sample are listed, as sequenced in a study of T cells in Graves' hyperthyroidism and ophthalmopathy. Authors of the study amplified TCR beta CDR3 regions from RNA transcripts. HTBI primers were used for first-round RT-PCR of the TCR CDR3. From the multiplex PCR reads, TCRdb called clonotypes with MiXCR, one entry per CDR3 protein. The sample lists 600,000 to 750,000 distinct CDR3 sequences, 15% to 20% occurring once. The sample comprised blood. The receptors here all came from a man aged 50-60 years with Graves' hyperthyroidism.

In its sample, this clonotype was seen many times. The chain links TRBV7-9 to TRBJ2-7; D is possibly TRBD2 (5 bases). This CDR3 has 13 residues. The V gene lost 8 bases and the J gene lost 1 base, with 12 bases spanning the gap. Germline V gene data show CDR1 as SEHNR and CDR2 as FQNEAQ (reference sequence). The CDR3 region is CASRVGESYEQYF. In DNA, the CDR3 is TGTGCCAGCCGGGTCGGGGAGTCCTACGAGCAGTACTTC.

The gene calls are TRBV28 and TRBJ2-7; 13 nucleotides match TRBD2. Losses at the gene ends were 6 bases for V and 1 base for J; bases not matched to a gene: 9. This CDR3 spans 17 amino acids. Germline CDR1 and CDR2: MDHEN and SYDVKM. CDR3 region: CASRDRGTSGISYEQYF. DNA of the CDR3: TGTGCCAGCAGAGACAGAGGGACTAGCGGGATATCCTACGAGCAGTACTTC.

This clonotype was seen a few times. The chain has TRBV3-1 and TRBJ1-2; the match to TRBD1 covers 8 bases. Trimming took 1 base from V and 5 from J; bases not matched to a gene: 3. This CDR3 is 14 amino acids long. The germline CDR1 and CDR2 sequences are LGHDT and YNNKEL (reference sequence). CDR3 sequence (DNA): TGTGCCAGCAGCCAAGCGCAGGGGGCTTATGGCTACACCTTC. Translating it yields CASSQAQGAYGYTF.

The rearrangement joins TRBV7-6 to TRBJ2-7; D is possibly TRBD2 (6 bases). Germline CDR1 is SGHVS and CDR2 is FNYEAQ. Between the trimmed V and J ends, which lost 1 base and 2 bases, there was a span of 15 bases. CDR3 length equals 16 residues. The CDR3 region has the DNA TGTGCCAGCAGCTTAGAGAGCTCGGCGGGGCCCTACGAGCAGTACTTC. It specifies CASSLESSAGPYEQYF.

This clonotype was seen only a few times. The rearrangement joins TRBV20-1 to TRBJ2-3, with 8 bases identical to TRBD1. This CDR3 is 14 amino acids long. Germline assignment: CDR1 DFQATT and CDR2 SNEGSKA (reference sequence). V shed 8 bases and J 4 bases; nucleotides not matched to a gene: 11. CDR3 sequence (DNA): TGCAGTATTCATGGGCAGGGGGCATCAGATACGCAGTATTTT. Its protein is CSIHGQGASDTQYF.

This clonotype was recorded a few times. The CDR3 loop is CASSLPGVDTQYF. The CDR3 DNA follows: TGTGCCAGCAGCCTCCCCGGGGTTGATACGCAGTATTTT. The V call is TRBV3-1, the J call TRBJ2-3, with D perhaps TRBD2 (5 bases). V lost 4 bases and J 6 bases, leaving 11 bases between the germline ends. The CDR3 sequence is 13 residues long. In germline, CDR1 is LGHDT, CDR2 YNNKEL (reference sequence).

The V and J genes are TRBV5-1 and TRBJ1-6, with 8 nucleotides matching TRBD1. The ends lost 0 bases at V and 10 bases at J; junction bases unmatched: 3. The CDR3 runs to 14 residues. Germline V CDR1 and CDR2: SGHRS, YFSETQ. The CDR3 loop is CASSLGQGFSPLHF. The CDR3 nucleotides read TGCGCCAGCAGCTTGGGACAGGGGTTCTCACCCCTCCACTTT. The full variable domain, with the rest looked up from reference TRBV5-1 and TRBJ1-6, is KAGVTQTPRYLIKTRGQQVTLSCSPISGHRSVSWYQQTPGQGLQFLFEYFSETQRNKGNFPGRFSGRQFSNSRSEMNVSTLELGDSALYLCASSLGQGFSPLHFGNGTRLTVT.

The chain combines TRBV27 with TRBJ2-1, with 12 bases lining up with TRBD1. Germline V gene data show CDR1 as MNHEY and CDR2 as SMNVEV (reference sequence). The CDR3 has 15 amino acids. V dropped 5 bases and J dropped 5; count of bases not matched to a gene: 4. Here the CDR3 reads CASSPRDRGHNEQFF. CDR3 nucleotide sequence: TGTGCCAGCAGTCCCCGGGACAGGGGGCACAATGAGCAGTTCTTC.

This clonotype was detected many times. At one of its ends the junction is not consistent with the germline gene, which may arise from a read error. The V gene is TRBV20-1, the J gene TRBJ2-1; TRBD2 agrees at 7 bases. The length of the CDR3 is 16 residues. CDR1 and CDR2 (germline): DFQATT, SNEGSKA (reference sequence). The CDR3 reads CSARDQEGGPRNEQFF. CDR3 DNA: TGCAGTGCAAGAGATCAGGAGGGAGGGCCTAGGAATGAGCAGTTCTTC.

This clonotype appeared many times. The CDR3 nucleotides read TGTGCCAGCAGTCCATATCCCTCCGTGGGGGAACGCATCGATGAGCAGTTCTTC. It yields the protein CASSPYPSVGERIDEQFF. The J gene is TRBJ2-1, the V gene TRBV28, with D perhaps given as TRBD1 or TRBD2 (5 bases each). The CDR3 runs to 18 residues. The V gene lost 5 bases and the J gene lost 8 bases, with 28 bases spanning the gap. Germline CDR1 is MDHEN and CDR2 is SYDVKM.

The V and J genes are TRBV11-2 and TRBJ2-7; possibly TRBD2 for D (6 bases). There are 11 residues in the CDR3. The germline V and J ends were trimmed by 3 bases and 7 bases, with 7 bases remaining between them. Germline V gene sequence: CDR1 SGHAT, CDR2 FQNNGV. The CDR3 region has the DNA TGTGCCAGCAGCTTCGCGGGGGAGCAGTACTTC. Residues: CASSFAGEQYF.

The chain carries TRBV28 and TRBJ2-1, with D hard to call. This CDR3 is 11 amino acids long. The V end was cut by 4 bases, the J end by 15 bases, with 13 bases between. The germline gives CDR1 MDHEN, CDR2 SYDVKM. The CDR3: CASSSGGHRFF. CDR3 sequence (DNA): TGTGCCAGCAGTTCTGGTGGCCACAGGTTCTTC.

This clonotype was seen many times. The gene calls are TRBV19 and TRBJ2-5; the D gene is possibly TRBD2 (5 bases). CDR1 and CDR2 (germline): LNHDA, SQIVND (reference sequence). Trimming pared 5 bases from V and 5 bases from J, leaving 12 bases between. This CDR3 spans 13 amino acids. The CDR3 spells CASSPGSLETQYF. As DNA, the CDR3 is TGTGCCAGTAGTCCGGGGTCATTGGAGACCCAGTACTTC. The variable domain in full, with the rest retrieved from reference TRBV19 and TRBJ2-5, is DGGITQSPKYLFRKEGQNVTLSCEQNLNHDAMYWYRQDPGQGLRLIYYSQIVNDFQKGDIAEGYSVSREKKESFPLTVTSAQKNPTAFYLCASSPGSLETQYFGPGTRLLVL.

This clonotype has a count of ten or more. The chain employs TRBV27 and TRBJ2-5; D is possibly TRBD1 (5 bases). The V and J ends lost 7 bases and 5 bases respectively, with 20 bases between them. The length of the CDR3 is 15 residues. The germline V gene has CDR1 MNHEY and CDR2 SMNVEV (reference sequence). CDR3 coding DNA: TGTGCCAGCATCACCCCTTCAGGGTGGCACGAGACCCAGTACTTC. This codes for CASITPSGWHETQYF.

At least ten counts were recorded for this clonotype. This chain links TRBV12-3 or TRBV12-4 with TRBJ2-1; 7 nucleotides agree with TRBD1. The CDR3 has 14 amino acids. Trimming at V came to 5 bases and at J to 8 bases, leaving 9 bases not matched to a gene. CDR3 region: CASSASTGSDEQFF. CDR3 sequence (DNA): TGTGCCAGCAGTGCCTCGACAGGGAGCGATGAGCAGTTCTTC.

V is TRBV20-1 and J is TRBJ2-2; D may be TRBD1 (5 bases). V gave up 0 bases and J gave up 8 bases, with 13 bases separating them. The CDR3 length is 14 residues. The germline V gene encodes CDR1 DFQATT and CDR2 SNEGSKA (reference sequence). CDR3 sequence: CSARDQGNLGELFF. DNA for the CDR3: TGCAGTGCTAGAGATCAGGGCAACTTGGGGGAGCTGTTTTTT.

The chain carries TRBV11-2 and TRBJ2-3; TRBD2 matches at 13 bases. The CDR3 length is 17 residues. The germline V gene encodes CDR1 SGHAT and CDR2 FQNNGV. V dropped 4 bases and J dropped 2; count of bases not matched to a gene: 6. In nucleotides, the CDR3 is TGTGCCAGCAGCTCCGAGACTAGCGGGAGGCCCACAGATACGCAGTATTTT. Translation: CASSSETSGRPTDTQYF.

The chain uses TRBV6-1 and TRBJ2-7; the D is unclear. Trimming shortened V by 6 bases and J by 1 base, and 4 bases separated the two germline ends. The V gene's germline CDR1 is MNHNS and CDR2 SASEGT. The CDR3 extends over 11 amino acids. The CDR3: CASRKSYEQYF. The CDR3 DNA reads as TGTGCCAGCAGAAAATCCTACGAGCAGTACTTC.

This clonotype was counted ten times or more. The chain recombines TRBV28 with TRBJ2-5; a weak D match, TRBD2 (6 bases). Trimming stripped 6 bases from V and 5 bases from J, with 13 bases between. Germline CDR1 is MDHEN and CDR2 is SYDVKM. This CDR3 has 13 amino acids. The CDR3 nucleotides read TGTGCCAGCAGAGGACTATCCATTGAGACCCAGTACTTC. Translation: CASRGLSIETQYF.

This chain joins TRBV2 and TRBJ1-1; weak D call: TRBD1 (6 bases). The ends were cut back, 6 bases at V and 4 bases at J, with 18 bases in the middle. This CDR3 is built from 15 residues. CDR1 and CDR2 from the germline V gene are SNHLY and FYNNEI. The CDR3 DNA is TGTGCCAGCAGCGCCCTGGGGACAACAGCCACTGAAGCTTTCTTT. This gives the protein CASSALGTTATEAFF.

The chain couples TRBV27 to TRBJ2-1, with D tentatively TRBD1 or TRBD2 (5 bases each). V lost 5 bases, J lost 9 bases, and 17 bases lay in between. Germline CDR1 is MNHEY and CDR2 is SMNVEV (reference sequence). This CDR3 comprises 14 residues. This chain's CDR3 is CASSRWGGLGEQFF. DNA for the CDR3: TGTGCCAGCAGTCGCTGGGGCGGACTCGGTGAGCAGTTCTTC.

The V gene is TRBV28, the J gene TRBJ2-1; D possibly corresponds to TRBD2 (6 bases). V dropped 3 bases and J dropped 7 bases, with 13 bases sitting between them. The germline gives CDR1 MDHEN, CDR2 SYDVKM. The CDR3 has 14 amino acids. The chain's CDR3 is CASSFLNRGNEQFF. CDR3 in DNA: TGTGCCAGCAGTTTTTTGAATCGGGGGAATGAGCAGTTCTTC.

The chain is built from TRBV29-1 and TRBJ2-4, with TRBD2 identical over 13 bases. This CDR3 contains 15 residues. J gave up 4 bases and V 3 bases, and 3 bases lay outside the gene matches. Looked up from germline, CDR1 is SQVTM and CDR2 is ANQGSEA. For the CDR3, the DNA is TGCAGCGTTGACGGACTAGCGGGAGTGAAAAACATTCAGTACTTC. Translation gives CSVDGLAGVKNIQYF. Variable domain in full (rest from reference TRBV29-1 and TRBJ2-4): SAVISQKPSRDICQRGTSLTIQCQVDSQVTMMFWYRQQPGQSLTLIATANQGSEATYESGFVIDKFPISRPNLTFSTLTVSNMSPEDSSIYLCSVDGLAGVKNIQYFGAGTRLSVL.

The table lists this clonotype with many counts. CDR3 protein: CASSRRTSGSKNEQFF. The CDR3 DNA reads TGTGCCAGCAGCCGGCGGACTAGCGGGAGTAAAAATGAGCAGTTCTTC. The chain links TRBV11-2 to TRBJ2-1; 13 bases map to TRBD2. V lost 5 bases to trimming and J lost 7 bases; unmatched junction nucleotides: 8. The CDR3 spans 16 residues. Germline CDR1 and CDR2: SGHAT and FQNNGV.

The chain links TRBV20-1 to TRBJ2-7; 8 positions agree with TRBD2. This CDR3 comprises 14 residues. Germline loops: CDR1 DFQATT, CDR2 SNEGSKA (reference sequence). V gave up 6 bases and J gave up 3 bases; unmatched junction bases: 10. This chain's CDR3 is CSAALSGGNYEQYF. The CDR3 bases are TGCAGTGCCGCCCTCAGCGGGGGAAACTACGAGCAGTACTTC.

This clonotype was detected many times. The V call is TRBV28, the J call TRBJ2-3, with 9 bases lining up with TRBD2. Germline lookup yields CDR1 MDHEN and CDR2 SYDVKM. With 3 bases clipped from V and 4 bases from J, the junction kept 8 bases outside the gene matches. The CDR3 is 16 residues long. CDR3 loop: CASSFAVAGVADTQYF. The DNA of the CDR3 is TGTGCCAGCAGTTTTGCCGTAGCGGGAGTGGCAGATACGCAGTATTTT.

In this sample, this clonotype turned up many times. The chain is built from TRBV7-3 and TRBJ2-3; D is unresolved. With 2 bases removed from V and 0 bases from J, the gap between germline ends came to 6 bases. Germline V CDR1 and CDR2: SGHTA, FQGTGA. The CDR3 covers 14 residues. CDR3 amino acids: CASSLLHSTDTQYF. The CDR3 nucleotides read TGTGCCAGCAGCTTACTCCACAGCACAGATACGCAGTATTTT.

This clonotype has at least ten counts. The gene calls are TRBV20-1 and TRBJ2-1; D uncertain. The germline CDR1 and CDR2 sequences are DFQATT and SNEGSKA (reference sequence). Trimming removed 3 bases from V and 4 bases from J, with 4 bases in between. The CDR3 covers 11 residues. DNA for the CDR3: TGCAGTGCTAGGGAATACAATGAGCAGTTCTTC. It translates to CSAREYNEQFF.

This clonotype was counted many times. J is TRBJ1-2 and V is TRBV12-3 or TRBV12-4, with 7 bases matching TRBD1. The V segment lost 6 bases and the J segment 0 bases; nucleotides outside the gene matches: 10. This CDR3 contains 16 residues. CDR3 DNA sequence: TGTGCCAGCAGCCAATACCCGACAGGGTCTAACTATGGCTACACCTTC. Translation gives CASSQYPTGSNYGYTF.

This clonotype was found a few times. The rearrangement joins TRBV28 to TRBJ1-5; weak D call: TRBD1 (6 bases). The length of the CDR3 is 14 residues. Germline V lookup: CDR1 MDHEN, CDR2 SYDVKM. Trimming removed 3 bases at V and 3 bases at J, with 9 bases between. In DNA, the CDR3 is TGTGCCAGCAGTTTTCACAGGGTCAATCAGCCCCAGCATTTT. Its translation: CASSFHRVNQPQHF.

This clonotype was picked up many times. The genes are TRBV10-3 and TRBJ2-7, with 11 bases identical to TRBD1. This CDR3 has 14 amino acids. Germline V gene lookup returns CDR1 ENHRY and CDR2 SYGVKD. Trimming at V came to 7 bases and at J to 2 bases, leaving 4 bases not matched to a gene. The DNA of the CDR3 is TGTGCCATCACTGGGACAGGGGGAACCTACGAGCAGTACTTC. Its translation is CAITGTGGTYEQYF.

This clonotype was seen ten or more times. The rearrangement joins TRBV7-3 to TRBJ2-1; D gene ambiguous. Germline assignment: CDR1 SGHTA and CDR2 FQGTGA. The CDR3 contains 16 residues. Trimming stripped 3 bases from V and 2 bases from J, with 14 bases between. The CDR3, as DNA: TGTGCCAGCAGCTTGCAACAAGGGTTTCCCTACAATGAGCAGTTCTTC. This translates into CASSLQQGFPYNEQFF.